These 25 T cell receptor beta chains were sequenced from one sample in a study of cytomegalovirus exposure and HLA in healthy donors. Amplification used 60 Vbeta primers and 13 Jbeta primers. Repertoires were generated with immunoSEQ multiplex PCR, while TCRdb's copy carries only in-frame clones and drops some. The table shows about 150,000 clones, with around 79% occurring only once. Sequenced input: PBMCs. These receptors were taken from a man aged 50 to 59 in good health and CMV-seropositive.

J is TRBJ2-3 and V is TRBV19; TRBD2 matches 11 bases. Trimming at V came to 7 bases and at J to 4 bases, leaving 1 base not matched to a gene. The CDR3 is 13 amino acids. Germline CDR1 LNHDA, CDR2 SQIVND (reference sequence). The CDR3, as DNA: TGTGCCAGTAAGACTAGCGGGGCAGATACGCAGTATTTT. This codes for CASKTSGADTQYF.

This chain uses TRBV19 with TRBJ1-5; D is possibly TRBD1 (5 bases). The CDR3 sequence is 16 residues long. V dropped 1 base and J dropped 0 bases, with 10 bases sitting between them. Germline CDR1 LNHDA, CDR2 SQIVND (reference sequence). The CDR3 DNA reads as TGTGCCAGTAGTATAGGGAGACAGTATAGCAATCAGCCCCAGCATTTT. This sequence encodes CASSIGRQYSNQPQHF.

The CDR3 DNA is TGTGCCAGCAGTCCCCCGACAGGGGGCATCAACGAGCAGTACTTC. It encodes CASSPPTGGINEQYF. The V and J genes are TRBV28 and TRBJ2-7; 10 positions match TRBD1. The CDR3 length is 15 residues. Germline CDR1 MDHEN, CDR2 SYDVKM. Losses at the gene ends were 5 bases for V and 5 bases for J; bases not matched to a gene: 9.

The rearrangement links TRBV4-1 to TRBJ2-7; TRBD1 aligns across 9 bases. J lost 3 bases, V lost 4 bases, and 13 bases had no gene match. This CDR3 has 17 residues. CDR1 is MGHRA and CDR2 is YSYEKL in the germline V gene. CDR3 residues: CASSRIPGRQGVYEQYF. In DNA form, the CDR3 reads TGCGCCAGCAGCCGCATCCCAGGGCGACAGGGGGTCTACGAGCAGTACTTC.

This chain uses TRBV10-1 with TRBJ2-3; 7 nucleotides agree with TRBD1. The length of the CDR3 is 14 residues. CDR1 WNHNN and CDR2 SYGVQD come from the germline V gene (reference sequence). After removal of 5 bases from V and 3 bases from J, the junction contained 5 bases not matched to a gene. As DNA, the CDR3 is TGCGCCAGCAGTCCTCAGACAGGGACAGATACGCAGTATTTT. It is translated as CASSPQTGTDTQYF.

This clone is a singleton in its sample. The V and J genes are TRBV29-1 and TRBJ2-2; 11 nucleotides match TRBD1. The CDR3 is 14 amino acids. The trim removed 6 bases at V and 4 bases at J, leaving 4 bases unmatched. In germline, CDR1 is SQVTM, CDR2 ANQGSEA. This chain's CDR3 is CSVLDRGPTGELFF. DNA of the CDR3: TGCAGCGTGCTGGACAGGGGGCCCACCGGGGAGCTGTTTTTT.

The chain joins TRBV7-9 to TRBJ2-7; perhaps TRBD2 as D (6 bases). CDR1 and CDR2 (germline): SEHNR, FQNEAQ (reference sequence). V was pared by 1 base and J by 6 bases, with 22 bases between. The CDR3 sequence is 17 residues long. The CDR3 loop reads CASSLGLGRPRILEQYF. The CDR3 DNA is TGTGCCAGCAGCTTAGGACTCGGGAGACCGAGGATTCTCGAGCAGTACTTC.

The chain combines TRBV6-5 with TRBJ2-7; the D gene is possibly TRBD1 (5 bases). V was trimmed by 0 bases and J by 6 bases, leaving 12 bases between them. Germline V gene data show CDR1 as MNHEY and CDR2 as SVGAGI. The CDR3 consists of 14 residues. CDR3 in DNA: TGTGCCAGCAGTTACTCACCAGGGAACGGCGAGCAGTACTTC. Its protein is CASSYSPGNGEQYF.

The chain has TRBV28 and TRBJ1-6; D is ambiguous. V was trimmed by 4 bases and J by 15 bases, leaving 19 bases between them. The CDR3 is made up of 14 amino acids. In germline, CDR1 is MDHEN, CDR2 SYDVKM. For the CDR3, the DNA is TGTGCCAGCAGTTGGAGTGGGAGCCCGGTGATCCTCCACTTT. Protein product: CASSWSGSPVILHF.

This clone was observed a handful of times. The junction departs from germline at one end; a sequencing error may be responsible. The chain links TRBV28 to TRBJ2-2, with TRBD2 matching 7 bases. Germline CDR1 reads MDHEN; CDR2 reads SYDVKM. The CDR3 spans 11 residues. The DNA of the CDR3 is TGTGCCAGCAGTTTACGCGGGGGGCTGTTTTTT. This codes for CASSLRGGLFF. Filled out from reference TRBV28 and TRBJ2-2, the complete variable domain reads DVKVTQSSRYLVKRTGEKVFLECVQDMDHENMFWYRQDPGLGLRLIYFSYDVKMKEKGDIPEGYSVSREKKERFSLILESASTNQTSMYLCASSLRGGLFFGEGSRLTVL.

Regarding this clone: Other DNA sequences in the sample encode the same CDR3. CDR3 coding DNA: TGTGCCAGTAGCCTCGAAGGGAGCTCCTACAATGAGCAGTTCTTC. Protein sequence: CASSLEGSSYNEQFF. The chain joins TRBV19 to TRBJ2-1, with TRBD2 as a possible D gene (5 bases). V lost 6 bases and J 0 bases, leaving 12 bases between the germline ends. The CDR3 has 15 residues. In germline, CDR1 is LNHDA, CDR2 SQIVND (reference sequence).

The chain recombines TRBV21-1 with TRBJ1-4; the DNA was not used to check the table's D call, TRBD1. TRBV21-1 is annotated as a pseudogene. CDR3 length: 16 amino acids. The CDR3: CASSKRDTATNEKLFF. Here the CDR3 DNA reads TGTGCCAGCAGCAAACGGGACACAGCAACTAATGAAAAACTGTTTTTT.

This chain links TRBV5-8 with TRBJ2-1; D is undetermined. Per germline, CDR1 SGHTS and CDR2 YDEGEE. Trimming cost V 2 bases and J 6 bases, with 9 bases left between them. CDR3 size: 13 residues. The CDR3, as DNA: TGTGCCAGCAGCTTATACCAGGTCAATGAGCAGTTCTTC. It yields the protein CASSLYQVNEQFF. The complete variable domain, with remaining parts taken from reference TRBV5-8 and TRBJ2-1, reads EAGVTQSPTHLIKTRGQQATLRCSPISGHTSVYWYQQALGLGLQFLLWYDEGEERNRGNFPPRFSGRQFPNYSSELNVNALELEDSALYLCASSLYQVNEQFFGPGTRLTVL.

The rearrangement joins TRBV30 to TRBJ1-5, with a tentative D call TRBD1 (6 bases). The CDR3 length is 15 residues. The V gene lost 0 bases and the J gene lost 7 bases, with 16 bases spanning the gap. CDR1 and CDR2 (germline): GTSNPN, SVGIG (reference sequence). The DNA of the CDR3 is TGTGCCTGGAGTGTCGATACAGGGAAAGGGCAGCCCCAGCATTTT. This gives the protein CAWSVDTGKGQPQHF.

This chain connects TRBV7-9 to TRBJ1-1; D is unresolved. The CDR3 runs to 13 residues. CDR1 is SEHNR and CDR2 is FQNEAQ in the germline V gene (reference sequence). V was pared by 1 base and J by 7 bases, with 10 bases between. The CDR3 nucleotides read TGTGCCAGCAGCTTAGTATCGTACAATGAAGCTTTCTTT. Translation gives CASSLVSYNEAFF. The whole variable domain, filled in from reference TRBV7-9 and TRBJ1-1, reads DTGVSQNPRHKITKRGQNVTFRCDPISEHNRLYWYRQTLGQGPEFLTYFQNEAQLEKSRLLSDRFSAERPKGSFSTLEIQRTEQGDSAMYLCASSLVSYNEAFFGQGTRLTVV.

The CDR3 DNA follows: TGTGCCAGCAGCCAGGGACATCGACAGCCCCAGCATTTT. Residues: CASSQGHRQPQHF. The chain employs TRBV7-9 and TRBJ1-5; D is possibly TRBD1 (6 bases). Germline lookup yields CDR1 SEHNR and CDR2 FQNEAQ (reference sequence). The CDR3 runs to 13 residues. V was cut by 5 bases and J by 7 bases, with 12 bases left in between.

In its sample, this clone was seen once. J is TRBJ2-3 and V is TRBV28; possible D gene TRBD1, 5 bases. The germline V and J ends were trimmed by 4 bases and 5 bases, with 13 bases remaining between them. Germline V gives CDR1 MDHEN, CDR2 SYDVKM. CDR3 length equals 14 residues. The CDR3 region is CASSWGQNVDTQYF. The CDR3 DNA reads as TGTGCCAGCAGTTGGGGCCAGAACGTAGATACGCAGTATTTT.

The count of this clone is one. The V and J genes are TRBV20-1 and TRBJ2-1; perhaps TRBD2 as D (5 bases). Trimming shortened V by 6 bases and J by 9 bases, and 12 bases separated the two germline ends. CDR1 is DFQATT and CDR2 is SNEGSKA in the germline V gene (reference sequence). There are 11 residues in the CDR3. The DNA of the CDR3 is TGCAGTGCCACCGGGGTCTCTGAGCAGTTCTTC. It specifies CSATGVSEQFF.

The CDR3 region is CASSLSLLAASYEQYF. In nucleotides, the CDR3 is TGTGCCAGCAGTTTATCTTTGCTAGCGGCCTCCTACGAGCAGTACTTC. This chain uses TRBV27 with TRBJ2-7, with 7 nucleotides matching TRBD2. This CDR3 has 16 amino acids. The V gene's germline CDR1 is MNHEY and CDR2 SMNVEV (reference sequence). V was clipped by 0 bases and J by 0 bases; unmatched bases: 5.

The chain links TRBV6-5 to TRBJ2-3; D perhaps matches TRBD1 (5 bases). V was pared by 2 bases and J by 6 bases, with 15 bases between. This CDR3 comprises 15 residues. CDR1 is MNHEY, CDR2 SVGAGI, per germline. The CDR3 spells CASSYGGAGLDTQYF. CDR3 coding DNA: TGTGCCAGCAGTTACGGTGGGGCAGGTCTGGATACGCAGTATTTT.

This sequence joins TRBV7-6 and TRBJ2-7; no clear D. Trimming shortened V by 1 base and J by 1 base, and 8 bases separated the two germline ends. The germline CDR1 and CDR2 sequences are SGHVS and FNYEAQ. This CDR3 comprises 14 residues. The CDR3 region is CASSLVHSSYEQYF. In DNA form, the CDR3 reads TGTGCCAGCAGCTTAGTGCACAGTTCCTACGAGCAGTACTTC.

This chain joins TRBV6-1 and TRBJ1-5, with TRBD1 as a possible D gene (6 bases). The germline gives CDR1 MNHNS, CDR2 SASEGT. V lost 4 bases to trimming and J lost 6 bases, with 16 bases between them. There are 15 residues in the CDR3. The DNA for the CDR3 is TGTGCCAGCAGTGGGCTTGGACAGTTCGCTCAGCCCCAGCATTTT. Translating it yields CASSGLGQFAQPQHF.

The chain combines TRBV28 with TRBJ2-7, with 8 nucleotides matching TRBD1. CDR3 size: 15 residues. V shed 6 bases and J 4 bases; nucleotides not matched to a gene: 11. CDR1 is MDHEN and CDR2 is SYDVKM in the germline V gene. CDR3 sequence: CASRMTGAETYEQYF. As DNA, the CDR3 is TGTGCCAGCAGAATGACAGGGGCCGAGACTTACGAGCAGTACTTC.

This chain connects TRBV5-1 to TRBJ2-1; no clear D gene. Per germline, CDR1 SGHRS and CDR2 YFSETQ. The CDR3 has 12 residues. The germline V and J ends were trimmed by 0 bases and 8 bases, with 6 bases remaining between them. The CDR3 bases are TGCGCCAGCAGCTTGGTGGGCGATGAGCAGTTCTTC. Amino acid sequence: CASSLVGDEQFF.

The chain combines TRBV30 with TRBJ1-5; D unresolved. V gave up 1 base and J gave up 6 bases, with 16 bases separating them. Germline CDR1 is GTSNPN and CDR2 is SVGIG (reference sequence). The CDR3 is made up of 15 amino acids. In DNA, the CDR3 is TGTGCCTGGAGTGACGGTTTGGGCTTGGGTCAGCCCCAGCATTTT. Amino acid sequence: CAWSDGLGLGQPQHF.